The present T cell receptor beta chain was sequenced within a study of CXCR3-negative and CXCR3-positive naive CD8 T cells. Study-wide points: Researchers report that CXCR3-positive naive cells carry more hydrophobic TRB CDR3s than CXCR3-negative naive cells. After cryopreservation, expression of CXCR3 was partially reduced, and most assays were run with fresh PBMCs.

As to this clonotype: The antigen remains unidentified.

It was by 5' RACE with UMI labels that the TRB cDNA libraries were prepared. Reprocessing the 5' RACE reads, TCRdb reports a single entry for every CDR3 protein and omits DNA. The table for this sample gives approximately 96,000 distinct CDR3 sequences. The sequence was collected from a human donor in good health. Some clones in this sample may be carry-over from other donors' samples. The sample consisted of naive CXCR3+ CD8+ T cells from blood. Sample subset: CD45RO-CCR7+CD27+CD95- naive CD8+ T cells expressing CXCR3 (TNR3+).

The chain's CDR3 is CASSLAFGQGSSYEQYF. The chain has TRBV12-3 or TRBV12-4 and TRBJ2-7. The CDR3 sequence is 17 residues long.